This TCR beta chain came from a study of shared clonotypes between healthy human individuals. The assay was immunoSEQ multiplex PCR, and TCRdb's table has in-frame clones only and misses some. The sample consists of roughly 500,000 clones, roughly 95% of them appearing once. Germline assignment: CDR1 MDHEN and CDR2 SYDVKM. The CDR3 has 16 residues. V was clipped by 3 bases and J by 3 bases, with 17 bases between them. The material sequenced was naive CD4+ T cells sorted from blood. Subset specified: CD45RA+ positively selected. V is TRBV28 and J is TRBJ1-2; tentative D call: TRBD1 (5 bases). The sequence came from a woman aged 25 to 39 in good health. Here the CDR3 DNA reads TGTGCCAGCAGTTTCCCCGGGGGGACTTCGGACTATGGCTACACCTTC. This translates into CASSFPGGTSDYGYTF.